Listed here are 17 T cell receptor beta chains from one sample, sequenced in a study of blood T cell repertoires in COVID-19. Repertoires were generated with immunoSEQ multiplex PCR, while TCRdb's copy carries only in-frame clones and drops some. This sample has about 210,000 clones, with 80% to 90% found just once. The sample was peripheral blood. All receptors derive from an elderly woman with acute or convalescent COVID-19.

This chain connects TRBV6-5 to TRBJ1-2; D is uncertain. The CDR3 is made up of 15 amino acids. CDR1 is MNHEY and CDR2 is SVGAGI in the germline V gene. The V end lost 7 bases, the J end lost 8 bases, and 23 bases lay between the germline ends. DNA for the CDR3: TGTGCCAGCACTGTCGTCGGGGTACGGGGTTACGGCTACACCTTC. Translating gives CASTVVGVRGYGYTF.

This clone was seen only a few times. The genes are TRBV4-1 and TRBJ2-6; possible D gene TRBD1, 6 bases. V shed 0 bases and J shed 5 bases, with 11 bases lying between them. The CDR3 covers 16 residues. Germline assignment: CDR1 MGHRA and CDR2 YSYEKL. CDR3 DNA: TGCGCCAGCAGCCAAGAGGGGGCTCAGCGGGCCAACGTCCTGACTTTC. This sequence encodes CASSQEGAQRANVLTF.

The genes are TRBV5-1 and TRBJ2-2; a possible D gene is TRBD2 (6 bases). Trimming cost V 2 bases and J 6 bases, with 14 bases left between them. The germline CDR1 and CDR2 sequences are SGHRS and YFSETQ. The CDR3 runs to 15 residues. The CDR3 region is CASSFGGEIAGELFF. The DNA of the CDR3 is TGCGCCAGCAGCTTTGGAGGGGAAATTGCCGGGGAGCTGTTTTTT.

This clone occurred a few times. This chain connects TRBV7-2 to TRBJ2-7; TRBD1 matches at 7 bases. Germline V gene lookup returns CDR1 SGHTA and CDR2 FQGNSA. The CDR3 covers 13 residues. V dropped 5 bases and J dropped 3; count of bases not matched to a gene: 4. CDR3 nucleotides: TGTGCCAGCAGCACCGGGACAGTCTACGAGCAGTACTTC. Protein sequence: CASSTGTVYEQYF.

The chain employs TRBV2 and TRBJ1-2; 8 nucleotides line up with TRBD1. The CDR3 is 13 residues long. V was clipped by 5 bases and J by 3 bases; unmatched bases: 2. CDR1 is SNHLY, CDR2 FYNNEI, per germline. The CDR3 is CASSPTGDYGYTF. In nucleotides, the CDR3 is TGTGCCAGCAGTCCGACAGGGGACTATGGCTACACCTTC.

The rearrangement uses TRBV29-1 and TRBJ1-2; 8 bases are a match to TRBD1. The CDR3 covers 13 residues. The J segment lost 8 bases and the V segment lost 6 bases, leaving 11 bases of the junction unmatched. CDR1 and CDR2 from the germline V gene are SQVTM and ANQGSEA. CDR3 amino acids: CSVVLDRVRGYTF. CDR3 DNA: TGCAGCGTCGTCTTGGACAGGGTCCGGGGCTACACCTTC.

This sequence joins TRBV27 and TRBJ2-3; 8 bases agree with TRBD2. This CDR3 region has 16 residues. Trimming removed 7 bases from V and 2 bases from J; junction bases left unmatched: 11. Germline V CDR1 and CDR2: MNHEY, SMNVEV (reference sequence). The CDR3 reads CASTSGGGSYTDTQYF. The CDR3 DNA reads TGTGCCAGCACCTCGGGAGGGGGATCATACACAGATACGCAGTATTTT.

This clone was seen a handful of times. The CDR3: CASSWWDRRLEAFF. The CDR3 nucleotides read TGTGCCAGCAGCTGGTGGGACAGGCGACTTGAAGCTTTCTTT. This sequence joins TRBV5-6 and TRBJ1-1; 8 bases match TRBD1. The J segment lost 7 bases and the V segment lost 3 bases, leaving 8 bases of the junction unmatched. The CDR3 covers 14 residues. The germline gives CDR1 SGHDT, CDR2 YYEEEE.

This CDR3 reads CASSEQGADTIYF. The CDR3 DNA reads TGTGCCAGCAGTGAACAGGGGGCAGACACCATATATTTT. The genes are TRBV2 and TRBJ1-3; TRBD1 matches 8 bases. Per the germline V gene, CDR1 is SNHLY and CDR2 is FYNNEI. The CDR3 is made up of 13 amino acids. V shed 2 bases, J shed 8 bases, and the junction held 2 bases outside the gene matches.

The rearrangement joins TRBV27 to TRBJ2-3; D perhaps matches TRBD2 (7 bases). V was trimmed by 5 bases and J by 3 bases, leaving 15 bases between them. The CDR3 loop spans 15 amino acids. Germline loops: CDR1 MNHEY, CDR2 SMNVEV (reference sequence). CDR3 nucleotides: TGTGCCAGCAGTGAGCTAGGGGGGGAGACAGATACGCAGTATTTT. Translated: CASSELGGETDTQYF.

This clone was found once. The J gene is TRBJ2-5, the V gene TRBV9; TRBD2 matches 8 bases. CDR3 size: 16 residues. Germline CDR1 and CDR2: SGDLS and YYNGEE. V lost 3 bases and J lost 2; bases outside the gene matches: 9. CDR3 sequence: CASSEGLGPTQETQYF. The CDR3 nucleotides are TGTGCCAGCAGCGAGGGACTAGGACCCACTCAAGAGACCCAGTACTTC.

The J gene is TRBJ1-1, the V gene TRBV2; no clear D gene. The CDR3 is 13 residues long. CDR1 and CDR2 from the germline V gene are SNHLY and FYNNEI. Trimming cost V 8 bases and J 1 base, with 11 bases left between them. Written as DNA, the CDR3 is TGTGCCAGCCTCCGTGACAAGAACACTGAAGCTTTCTTT. It is translated as CASLRDKNTEAFF.

V gene TRBV28 combines with J gene TRBJ1-2, with D perhaps TRBD1 (6 bases). This CDR3 comprises 11 residues. V lost 6 bases to trimming and J lost 6 bases, with 8 bases between them. CDR1 and CDR2 from the germline V gene are MDHEN and SYDVKM. CDR3 residues: CASSNRDGYTF. The CDR3 nucleotides are TGTGCCAGCAGCAACAGGGATGGCTACACCTTC.

The rearrangement links TRBV28 to TRBJ2-1; TRBD2 is a possible D gene (5 bases). The CDR3 has 17 amino acids. Germline-derived CDR1 and CDR2 are MDHEN and SYDVKM. Between the trimmed V and J ends, which lost 4 bases and 3 bases, there was a span of 19 bases. The CDR3 DNA reads TGTGCCAGCAGTTCTCGACTACTAGGCGGGCACTACAATGAGCAGTTCTTC. As protein: CASSSRLLGGHYNEQFF.

The chain recombines TRBV28 with TRBJ2-7; maybe TRBD2 (5 bases). Germline-derived CDR1 and CDR2 are MDHEN and SYDVKM. V lost 2 bases, J lost 4 bases, and 6 bases lay in between. CDR3 size: 12 residues. CDR3 coding DNA: TGTGCCAGCAGTTTAACGGGGTACGAGCAGTACTTC. Its translation: CASSLTGYEQYF.

The chain has TRBV5-1 and TRBJ1-2, with TRBD1 as a possible D gene (5 bases). This CDR3 has 13 amino acids. Germline lookup yields CDR1 SGHRS and CDR2 YFSETQ. V lost 0 bases and J 7 bases, leaving 10 bases between the germline ends. The CDR3 region is CASSLDGASGYTF. The CDR3, as DNA: TGCGCCAGCAGCTTGGATGGGGCAAGTGGCTACACCTTC. The variable domain in full, with the rest retrieved from reference TRBV5-1 and TRBJ1-2, is KAGVTQTPRYLIKTRGQQVTLSCSPISGHRSVSWYQQTPGQGLQFLFEYFSETQRNKGNFPGRFSGRQFSNSRSEMNVSTLELGDSALYLCASSLDGASGYTFGSGTRLTVV.

This chain joins TRBV15 and TRBJ2-2; 13 bases align to TRBD2. The length of the CDR3 is 17 residues. Germline V gives CDR1 LNHNV, CDR2 YYDKDF (reference sequence). Trimming took 0 bases from V and 6 from J; bases not matched to a gene: 4. As DNA, the CDR3 is TGTGCCACCAGCAGAGATTTGGGACTAGCGGGACCCGGGGAGCTGTTTTTT. Protein: CATSRDLGLAGPGELFF.